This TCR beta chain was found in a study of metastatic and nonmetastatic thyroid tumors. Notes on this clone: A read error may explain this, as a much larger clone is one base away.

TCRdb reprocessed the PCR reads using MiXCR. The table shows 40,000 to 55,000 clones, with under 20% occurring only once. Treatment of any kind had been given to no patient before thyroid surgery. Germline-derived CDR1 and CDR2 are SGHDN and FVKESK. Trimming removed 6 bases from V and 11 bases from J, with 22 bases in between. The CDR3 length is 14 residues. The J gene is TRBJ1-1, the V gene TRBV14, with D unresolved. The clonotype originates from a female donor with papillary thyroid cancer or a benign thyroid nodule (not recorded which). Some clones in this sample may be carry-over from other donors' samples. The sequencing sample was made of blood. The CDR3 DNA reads TGTGCCAGCAGAGCCGGGCGTCCTCCGGTTCGGGCTTTCTTT. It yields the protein CASRAGRPPVRAFF.